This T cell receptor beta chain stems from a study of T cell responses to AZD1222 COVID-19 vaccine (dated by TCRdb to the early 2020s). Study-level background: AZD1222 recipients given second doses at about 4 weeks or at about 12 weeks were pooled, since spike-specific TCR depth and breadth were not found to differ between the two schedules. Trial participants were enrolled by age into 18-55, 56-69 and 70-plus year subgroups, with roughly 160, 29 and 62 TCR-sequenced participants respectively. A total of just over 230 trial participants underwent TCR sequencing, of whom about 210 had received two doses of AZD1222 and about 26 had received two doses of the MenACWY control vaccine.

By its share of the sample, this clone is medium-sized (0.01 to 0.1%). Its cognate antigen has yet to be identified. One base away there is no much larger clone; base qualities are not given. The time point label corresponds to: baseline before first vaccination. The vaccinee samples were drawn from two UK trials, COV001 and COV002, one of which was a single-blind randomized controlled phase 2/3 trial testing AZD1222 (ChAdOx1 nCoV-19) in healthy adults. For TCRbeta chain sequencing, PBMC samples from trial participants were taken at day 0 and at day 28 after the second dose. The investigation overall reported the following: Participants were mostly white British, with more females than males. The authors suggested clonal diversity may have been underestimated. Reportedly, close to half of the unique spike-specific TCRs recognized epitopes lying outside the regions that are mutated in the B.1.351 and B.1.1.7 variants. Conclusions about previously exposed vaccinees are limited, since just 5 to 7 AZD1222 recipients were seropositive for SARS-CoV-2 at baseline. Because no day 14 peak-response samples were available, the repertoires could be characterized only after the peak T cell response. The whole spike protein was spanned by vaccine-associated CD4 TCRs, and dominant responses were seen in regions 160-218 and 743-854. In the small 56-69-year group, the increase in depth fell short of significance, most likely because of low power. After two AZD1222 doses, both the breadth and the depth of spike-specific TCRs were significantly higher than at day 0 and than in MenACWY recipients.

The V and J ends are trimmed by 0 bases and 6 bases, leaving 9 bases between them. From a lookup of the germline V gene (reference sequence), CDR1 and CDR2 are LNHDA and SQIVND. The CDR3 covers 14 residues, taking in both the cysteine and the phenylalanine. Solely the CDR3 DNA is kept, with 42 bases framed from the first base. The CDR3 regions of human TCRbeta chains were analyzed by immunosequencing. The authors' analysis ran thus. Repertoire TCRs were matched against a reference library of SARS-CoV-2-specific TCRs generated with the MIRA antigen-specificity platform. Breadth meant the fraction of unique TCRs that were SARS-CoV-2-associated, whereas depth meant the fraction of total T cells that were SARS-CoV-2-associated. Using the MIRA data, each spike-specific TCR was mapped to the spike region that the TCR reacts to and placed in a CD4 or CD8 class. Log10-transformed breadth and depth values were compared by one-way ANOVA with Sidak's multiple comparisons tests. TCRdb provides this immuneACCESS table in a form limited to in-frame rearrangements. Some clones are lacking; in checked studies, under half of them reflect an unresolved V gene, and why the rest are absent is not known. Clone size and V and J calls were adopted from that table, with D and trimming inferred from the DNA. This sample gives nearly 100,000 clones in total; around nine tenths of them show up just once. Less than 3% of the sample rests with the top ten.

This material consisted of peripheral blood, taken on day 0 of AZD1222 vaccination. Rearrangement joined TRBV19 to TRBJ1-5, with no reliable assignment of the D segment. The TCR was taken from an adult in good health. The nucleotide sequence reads TGTGCCAGTAGTATAGATATAGAGTCTCAGCCCCAGCATTTT. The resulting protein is CASSIDIESQPQHF.